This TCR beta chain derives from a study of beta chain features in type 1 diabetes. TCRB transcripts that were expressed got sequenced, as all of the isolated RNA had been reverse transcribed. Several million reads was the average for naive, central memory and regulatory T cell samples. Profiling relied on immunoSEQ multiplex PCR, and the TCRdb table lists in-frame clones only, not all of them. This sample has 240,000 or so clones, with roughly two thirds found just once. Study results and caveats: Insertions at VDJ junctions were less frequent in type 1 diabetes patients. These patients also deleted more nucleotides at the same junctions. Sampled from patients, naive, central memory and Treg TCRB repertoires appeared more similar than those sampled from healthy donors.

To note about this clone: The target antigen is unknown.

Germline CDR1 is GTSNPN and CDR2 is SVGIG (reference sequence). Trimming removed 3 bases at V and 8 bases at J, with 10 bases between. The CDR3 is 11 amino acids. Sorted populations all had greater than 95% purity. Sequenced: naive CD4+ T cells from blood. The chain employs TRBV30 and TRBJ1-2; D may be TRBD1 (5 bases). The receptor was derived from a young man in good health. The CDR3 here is CAWSPGRGYTF. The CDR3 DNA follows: TGTGCCTGGAGCCCAGGGAGAGGCTACACCTTC. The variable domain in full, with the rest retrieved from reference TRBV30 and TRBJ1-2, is SQTIHQWPATLVQPVGSPLSLECTVEGTSNPNLYWYRQAAGRGLQLLFYSVGIGQISSEVPQNLSASRPQDRQFILSSKKLLLSDSGFYLCAWSPGRGYTFGSGTRLTVV.